This TCR beta chain is drawn from a study of spatial heterogeneity in lung cancer. Time point: sample taken at primary tumor resection. Points from the study as a whole: Counts of expanded alpha and beta TCRs within tumors tracked the tumor nonsynonymous mutation count.

TCRdb independently ran MiXCR on the 5' RACE reads; one entry per CDR3 protein. The table shows approximately 5,200 distinct CDR3 sequences, with over 8% occurring only once. V was trimmed by 6 bases and J by 4 bases, leaving 7 bases between them. The germline V gene encodes CDR1 MNHEY and CDR2 SMNVEV (reference sequence). The CDR3 runs to 12 residues. With regard to this clonotype: Its antigen is not identified.

The gene calls are TRBV27 and TRBJ2-1, with D possibly matching TRBD1 (6 bases). The sequencing used lung tumor tissue, collected at surgery. The source is a female donor with early-stage non-small cell lung cancer. DNA for the CDR3: TGTGCCAGCAGACAGGGATACAATGAGCAGTTCTTC. This encodes CASRQGYNEQFF.